These 11 T cell receptor beta chains were all obtained from the same sample, sequenced in a study of metastatic and nonmetastatic thyroid tumors. MiXCR reprocessed the PCR reads for TCRdb. The table records about 13,000 clones, approximately 30% of them present only once. Every patient underwent thyroid surgery untreated. Material for sequencing was tumor tissue. The receptors here all came from a female donor with papillary thyroid cancer or a benign thyroid nodule (not recorded which). Some clones in this sample may be carry-over from other donors' samples.

In its sample, this clone ranks as medium-sized. The V gene is TRBV5-1, the J gene TRBJ1-5, with 9 positions matching TRBD1. Trimming took 4 bases from V and 2 from J; bases not matched to a gene: 4. Germline assignment: CDR1 SGHRS and CDR2 YFSETQ. This CDR3 region has 15 residues. The CDR3 region is CASSLTGGGNQPQHF. Here the CDR3 DNA reads TGCGCCAGCAGCCTAACAGGGGGCGGCAATCAGCCCCAGCATTTT.

This clone was observed once. The genes are TRBV3-1 and TRBJ2-7; TRBD1 agrees at 8 bases. CDR3 size: 12 residues. V lost 4 bases and J lost 7; bases outside the gene matches: 3. Germline V lookup: CDR1 LGHDT, CDR2 YNNKEL (reference sequence). CDR3 residues: CASSRTGLEQYF. CDR3 DNA: TGTGCCAGCAGCCGGACAGGGCTTGAGCAGTACTTC.

The CDR3 protein is CASSGIGTTRYPYYNEQFF. CDR3 coding DNA: TGTGCCAGCAGCGGAATCGGGACTACTCGATACCCTTACTACAATGAGCAGTTCTTC. The rearrangement uses TRBV7-2 and TRBJ2-1; 7 bases map to TRBD2. The junction had 19 bases not matched to a gene; V was cut back by 5 bases and J by 3 bases. CDR1 is SGHTA and CDR2 is FQGNSA in the germline V gene. The CDR3 has 19 residues.

This clone has just a few counts. The J gene is TRBJ2-1, the V gene TRBV2, with 12 bases matching TRBD2. There are 15 residues in the CDR3. CDR1 is SNHLY, CDR2 FYNNEI, per germline. Unmatched junction bases numbered 10, after V lost 8 bases and J lost 8 bases. CDR3 DNA: TGTGCCAGCGGGGGCAGGACTAGCGGGAATCATGAGCAGTTCTTC. Protein: CASGGRTSGNHEQFF. The variable domain in full, completed from reference TRBV2 and TRBJ2-1, reads EPEVTQTPSHQVTQMGQEVILRCVPISNHLYFYWYRQILGQKVEFLVSFYNNEISEKSEIFDDQFSVERPDGSNFTLKIRSTKLEDSAMYFCASGGRTSGNHEQFFGPGTRLTVL.

The chain carries TRBV20-1 and TRBJ1-3, with 9 bases that match TRBD1. The CDR3 sequence is 15 residues long. Germline V CDR1 and CDR2: DFQATT, SNEGSKA (reference sequence). V was pared by 3 bases and J by 3 bases, with 6 bases of the junction left unmatched. CDR3 DNA: TGCAGTGCTAGTTGGGACAGGGAGGTTGGAAACACCATATATTTT. Translating gives CSASWDREVGNTIYF.

V is TRBV13 and J is TRBJ2-7, with 7 bases fitting TRBD1. The length of the CDR3 is 15 residues. CDR1 and CDR2 (germline): PRHDT, FYEKMQ (reference sequence). Trimming cost V 5 bases and J 4 bases; bases outside gene matches: 11. The CDR3, as DNA: TGTGCCAGCAGCCTTGGTACGACAGGGAAATACGAGCAGTACTTC. Translation: CASSLGTTGKYEQYF.

This clone has a handful of counts. J is TRBJ2-3 and V is TRBV28; no definite D call. The CDR3 is made up of 13 amino acids. Looked up from germline, CDR1 is MDHEN and CDR2 is SYDVKM. Between the trimmed V and J ends, which lost 2 bases and 2 bases, there was a span of 5 bases. The CDR3 is CASSLALTDTQYF. In DNA form, the CDR3 reads TGTGCCAGCAGTTTAGCGCTCACAGATACGCAGTATTTT.

Ten or more counts support this clone. The chain uses TRBV19 and TRBJ2-2; no definite D call. The CDR3 is 13 residues long. Germline V gene lookup returns CDR1 LNHDA and CDR2 SQIVND (reference sequence). V shed 4 bases and J shed 2 bases, with 5 bases lying between them. The CDR3, as DNA: TGTGCCAGTAGTAGGGCAAACACCGGGGAGCTGTTTTTT. Its translation is CASSRANTGELFF.

This clone was seen only a few times. The chain combines TRBV6-1 with TRBJ2-1; D perhaps matches TRBD2 (5 bases). Germline loops: CDR1 MNHNS, CDR2 SASEGT. CDR3 size: 15 residues. V dropped 6 bases and J dropped 4 bases, with 16 bases sitting between them. The CDR3 region has the DNA TGTGCCAGCAGCCTTAGCGAAGGTGGTTACAATGAGCAGTTCTTC. Translation: CASSLSEGGYNEQFF.

This clone has just a few counts. The junction does not match germline at one end; this may be a read error. The chain is built from TRBV27 and TRBJ2-7, with 7 bases identical to TRBD2. The length of the CDR3 is 11 residues. Looked up from germline, CDR1 is MNHEY and CDR2 is SMNVEV (reference sequence). CDR3 region: CASSLAEGHYF. CDR3 in DNA: TGCGCCAGCAGTCTAGCGGAAGGCCATTACTTC.

Concerning this clone: This CDR3 is missing its conserved last phenylalanine or tryptophan, likely due to a read error. J is TRBJ2-2 and V is TRBV7-3, with 7 nucleotides matching TRBD1. Per the germline V gene, CDR1 is SGHTA and CDR2 is FQGTGA. This CDR3 is 18 amino acids long. DNA for the CDR3: TGTGCCAGCAGCCGAAGGGGGCTTGAAAGTAGCTACACCTGGGAGCTGTTTCTT. The encoded protein is CASSRRGLESSYTWELFL.